This T cell receptor beta chain is drawn from a study of T cell responses to AZD1222 COVID-19 vaccine. General study points: Seropositive at baseline were only a handful of AZD1222 recipients.

As for this clone: Its antigen is unknown.

Sequencing used immunoSEQ multiplex PCR; TCRdb keeps in-frame clones, though not all of them. Of some 120,000 clones detected, 80% to 90% appear once; the ten largest clones hold roughly 8.9%. The CDR3 sequence is 17 residues long. V dropped 2 bases and J dropped 4; count of bases not matched to a gene: 14. Germline loops: CDR1 GTSNPN, CDR2 SVGIG (reference sequence). The TCR was taken from an adult who received the AZD1222 COVID-19 vaccine. The source material was peripheral blood, sampled 28 days after the second AZD1222 dose. The chain links TRBV30 to TRBJ2-7, with 10 bases lining up with TRBD1. The CDR3 DNA reads TGTGCCTGGAGTCACCGCCCGGGACAGGGGAATACGTACGAGCAGTACTTC. This encodes CAWSHRPGQGNTYEQYF. Full variable domain (missing parts from reference TRBV30 and TRBJ2-7): SQTIHQWPATLVQPVGSPLSLECTVEGTSNPNLYWYRQAAGRGLQLLFYSVGIGQISSEVPQNLSASRPQDRQFILSSKKLLLSDSGFYLCAWSHRPGQGNTYEQYFGPGTRLTVT.